This T cell receptor (beta chain) was sequenced in a study of shared clonotypes between healthy human individuals. The genomic DNA of each subset was split evenly across several immunoSEQ plates. Each replicate PCR on the sorted subsets used about 0.2 ug DNA (around 30,000 T cell genomes). The method was immunoSEQ multiplex PCR; TCRdb's version includes in-frame clones alone and lacks a portion of them. Among 2 million to 2.5 million clones listed, about 95% were seen once. Naive CD8 cells lacked CD45RO and underwent positive selection for CCR7, leaving out terminally differentiated effector memory CD45RA+ cells. Trimming left V 0 bases short and J 7 bases short, with 4 bases between. Germline V lookup: CDR1 SGHAT, CDR2 FQNNGV. The CDR3 is 13 amino acids.

Sequenced input: naive CD8+ T cells sorted from blood. The clonotype originates from a man aged 18 to 30 in good health. This sequence joins TRBV11-2 and TRBJ1-6; D unclear. Written as DNA, the CDR3 is TGTGCCAGCAGCTTAGACTGGAATTCACCCCTCCACTTT. Protein sequence: CASSLDWNSPLHF. Drawing the rest from reference TRBV11-2 and TRBJ1-6, the complete variable domain is EAGVAQSPRYKIIEKRQSVAFWCNPISGHATLYWYQQILGQGPKLLIQFQNNGVVDDSQLPKDRFSAERLKGVDSTLKIQPAKLEDSAVYLCASSLDWNSPLHFGNGTRLTVT.